Presented here are 4 T cell receptor beta chains from one specimen sequenced in a study of blood T cells in healthy people across ages. A second PCR of about 7 to 12 cycles used a sample-barcoded 5' primer and a J-beta primer mix. Via MiXCR, TCRdb re-called the 5' RACE reads, giving one row per CDR3 protein. The data show roughly 1.9 million distinct CDR3 sequences, around 42% seen once. Sequencing input: blood. The receptors stem from a human donor in good health.

This clonotype was seen ten or more times. This chain connects TRBV5-1 to TRBJ1-6; weak D call: TRBD1 (5 bases). Trimming left V 2 bases short and J 7 bases short, with 10 bases between. Germline V lookup: CDR1 SGHRS, CDR2 YFSETQ. The CDR3 spans 14 residues. The CDR3 nucleotides are TGCGCCAGCAGCTTCGGGACCCCAAATTCACCCCTCCACTTT. Its translation: CASSFGTPNSPLHF.

Turning to this clonotype: This may be a read error: a much more frequent sequence differs by one nucleotide. This chain uses TRBV5-1 with TRBJ2-1, with D possibly matching TRBD2 (6 bases). V lost 0 bases to trimming and J lost 6 bases, with 10 bases between them. The V gene's germline CDR1 is SGHRS and CDR2 YFSETQ. The CDR3 has 14 residues. The DNA of the CDR3 is TGCGCCAGCAGCTTGGCGTTGGAGGGCAATGAGCAGTTCTTC. It is translated as CASSLALEGNEQFF.

Comment on this clonotype: A read error may account for a junction end that differs from germline. CDR3: CASSVDRVVLNEQFF. CDR3 DNA sequence: TGTGCCAGCAGTGTCGACAGGGTCGTTCTCAATGAACAGTTCTTC. The J gene is TRBJ2-1, the V gene TRBV28, with TRBD1 matching over 7 bases. Germline CDR1 and CDR2: MDHEN and SYDVKM. This CDR3 is 15 amino acids long.

V and J are TRBV3-1 and TRBJ1-2; 8 positions match TRBD1. The CDR3 length is 14 residues. V lost 3 bases, J lost 4 bases, and 4 bases stayed unmatched. The germline V gene encodes CDR1 LGHDT and CDR2 YNNKEL (reference sequence). The CDR3 bases are TGTGCCAGCAGCCATGAAGGGACAGGCTATGGCTACACCTTC. Protein sequence: CASSHEGTGYGYTF.